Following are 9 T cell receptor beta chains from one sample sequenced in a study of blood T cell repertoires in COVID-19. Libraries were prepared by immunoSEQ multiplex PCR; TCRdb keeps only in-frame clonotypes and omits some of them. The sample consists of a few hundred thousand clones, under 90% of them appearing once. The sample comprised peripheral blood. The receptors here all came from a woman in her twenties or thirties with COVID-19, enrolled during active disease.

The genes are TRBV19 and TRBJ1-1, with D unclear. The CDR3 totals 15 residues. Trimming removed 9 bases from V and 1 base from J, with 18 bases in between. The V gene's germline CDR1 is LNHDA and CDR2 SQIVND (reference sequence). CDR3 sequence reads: CARGIGRTENTEAFF. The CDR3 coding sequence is TGTGCCAGGGGGATTGGGAGAACAGAGAACACTGAAGCTTTCTTT.

CDR3 sequence: CASSRRREGTDTQYF. Here the CDR3 DNA reads TGTGCCAGCAGCCGCCGGCGGGAGGGCACAGATACGCAGTATTTT. The chain is built from TRBV6-5 and TRBJ2-3, with 8 bases aligning to TRBD2. V shed 6 bases, J shed 1 base, and the junction held 6 bases outside the gene matches. Germline values: CDR1 MNHEY, CDR2 SVGAGI. The CDR3 consists of 15 residues.

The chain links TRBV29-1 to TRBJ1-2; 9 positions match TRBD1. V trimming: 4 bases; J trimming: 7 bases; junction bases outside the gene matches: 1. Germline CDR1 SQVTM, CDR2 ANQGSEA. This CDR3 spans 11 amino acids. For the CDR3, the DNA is TGCAGCGTTGGGGGACAGGGTGGCTACACCTTC. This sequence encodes CSVGGQGGYTF.

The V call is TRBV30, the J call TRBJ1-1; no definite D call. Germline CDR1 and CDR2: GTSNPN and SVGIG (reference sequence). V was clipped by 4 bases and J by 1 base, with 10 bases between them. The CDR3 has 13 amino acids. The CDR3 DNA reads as TGTGCCTGGACCACACAGAAGAACACTGAAGCTTTCTTT. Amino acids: CAWTTQKNTEAFF.

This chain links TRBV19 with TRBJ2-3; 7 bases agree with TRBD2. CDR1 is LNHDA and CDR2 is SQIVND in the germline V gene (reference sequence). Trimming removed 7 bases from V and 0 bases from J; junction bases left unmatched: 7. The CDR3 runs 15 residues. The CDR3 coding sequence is TGTGCCAGTACTAGCGGAACGTTTAGCACAGATACGCAGTATTTT. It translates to CASTSGTFSTDTQYF. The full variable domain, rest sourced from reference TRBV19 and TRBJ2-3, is DGGITQSPKYLFRKEGQNVTLSCEQNLNHDAMYWYRQDPGQGLRLIYYSQIVNDFQKGDIAEGYSVSREKKESFPLTVTSAQKNPTAFYLCASTSGTFSTDTQYFGPGTRLTVL.

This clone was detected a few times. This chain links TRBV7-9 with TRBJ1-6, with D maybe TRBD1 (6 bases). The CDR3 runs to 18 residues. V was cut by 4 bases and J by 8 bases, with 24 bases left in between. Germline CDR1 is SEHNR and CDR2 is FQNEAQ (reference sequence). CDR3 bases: TGTGCCAGCAGCTCTTATAGAGGACAGCCTGGCCCCGATTCACCCCTCCACTTT. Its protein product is CASSSYRGQPGPDSPLHF. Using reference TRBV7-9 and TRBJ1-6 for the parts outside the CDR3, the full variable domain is DTGVSQNPRHKITKRGQNVTFRCDPISEHNRLYWYRQTLGQGPEFLTYFQNEAQLEKSRLLSDRFSAERPKGSFSTLEIQRTEQGDSAMYLCASSSYRGQPGPDSPLHFGNGTRLTVT.

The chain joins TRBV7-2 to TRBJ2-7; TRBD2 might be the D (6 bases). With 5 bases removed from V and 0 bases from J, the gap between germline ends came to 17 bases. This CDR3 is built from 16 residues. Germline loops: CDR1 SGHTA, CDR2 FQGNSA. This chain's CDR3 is CASSARLVSPSYEQYF. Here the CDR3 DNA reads TGTGCCAGCAGCGCGCGACTAGTATCTCCCTCCTACGAGCAGTACTTC.

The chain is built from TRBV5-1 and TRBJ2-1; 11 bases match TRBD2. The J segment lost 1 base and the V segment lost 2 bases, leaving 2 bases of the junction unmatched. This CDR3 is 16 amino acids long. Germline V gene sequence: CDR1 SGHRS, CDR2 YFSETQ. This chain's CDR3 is CASSFSSGGSYNEQFF. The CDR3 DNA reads TGCGCCAGCAGCTTTTCTAGCGGGGGGTCCTACAATGAGCAGTTCTTC.

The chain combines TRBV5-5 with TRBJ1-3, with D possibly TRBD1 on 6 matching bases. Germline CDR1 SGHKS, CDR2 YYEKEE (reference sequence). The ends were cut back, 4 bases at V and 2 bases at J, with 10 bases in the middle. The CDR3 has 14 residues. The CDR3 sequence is CASSQTGTGNTIYF. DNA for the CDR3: TGTGCCAGCAGCCAGACAGGTACTGGAAACACCATATATTTT.